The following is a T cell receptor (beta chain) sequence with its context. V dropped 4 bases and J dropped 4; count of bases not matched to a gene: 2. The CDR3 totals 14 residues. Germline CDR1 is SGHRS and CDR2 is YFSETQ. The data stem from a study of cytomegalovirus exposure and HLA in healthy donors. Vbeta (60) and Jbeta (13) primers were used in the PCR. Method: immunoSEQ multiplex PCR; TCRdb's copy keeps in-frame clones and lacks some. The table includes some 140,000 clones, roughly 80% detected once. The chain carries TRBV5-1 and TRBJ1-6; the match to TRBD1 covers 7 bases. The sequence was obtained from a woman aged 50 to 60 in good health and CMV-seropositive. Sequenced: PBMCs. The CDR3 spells CASSEGQYNSPLHF. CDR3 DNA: TGCGCCAGCAGCGAGGGACAGTATAATTCACCCCTCCACTTT. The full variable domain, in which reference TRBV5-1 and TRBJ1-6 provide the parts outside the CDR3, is KAGVTQTPRYLIKTRGQQVTLSCSPISGHRSVSWYQQTPGQGLQFLFEYFSETQRNKGNFPGRFSGRQFSNSRSEMNVSTLELGDSALYLCASSEGQYNSPLHFGNGTRLTVT.